One and the same sample provided the 14 T cell receptor beta chains below, sequenced in a study of T-cell reconstitution after alpha-beta-depleted transplantation in children. Using unique molecular identifiers, the investigators prepared the TCRbeta library. TCRdb independently ran MiXCR on the PCR reads; one entry per CDR3 protein. The sample shows 750,000 to 950,000 distinct CDR3 sequences, roughly 15% of them seen only once. The sample in question was PBMCs, mostly from graft donor cells, obtained 360 days after TCRalphabeta/CD19-depleted stem cell transplant. The receptor source for this set is a male patient between 10 and 17 years old who had a stem cell transplant for acute lymphoblastic leukemia, so the T cells may come from the graft donor.

V usage is TRBV6-1 and J usage is TRBJ2-7; D remains ambiguous. Germline V gives CDR1 MNHNS, CDR2 SASEGT. Trimming removed 8 bases at V and 2 bases at J, with 16 bases between. The CDR3 extends over 14 amino acids. The CDR3 loop is CASRPVEITYEQYF. The CDR3 DNA is TGTGCCAGCCGACCAGTCGAGATTACCTACGAGCAGTACTTC.

The V and J genes are TRBV27 and TRBJ2-5, with D unresolved. The germline CDR1 and CDR2 sequences are MNHEY and SMNVEV (reference sequence). Between the trimmed V and J ends, which lost 0 bases and 5 bases, there was a span of 7 bases. CDR3 length equals 13 residues. The CDR3 DNA follows: TGTGCCAGCAGTTTATCCTGGACGGAGACCCAGTACTTC. Translation gives CASSLSWTETQYF.

This clonotype was seen ten or more times. This chain links TRBV12-3 or TRBV12-4 with TRBJ2-7, with D unclear. This CDR3 spans 14 amino acids. V lost 6 bases and J lost 2, with 14 bases in between. The CDR3 loop is CASSPPRLPYEQYF. In DNA form, the CDR3 reads TGTGCCAGCAGCCCCCCTAGGCTGCCCTACGAGCAGTACTTC.

This clonotype was observed many times. This rearrangement joins TRBV15 to TRBJ1-1; D not certain. Trimming left V 1 base short and J 1 base short, with 10 bases between. Germline CDR1 reads LNHNV; CDR2 reads YYDKDF (reference sequence). The CDR3 is 15 residues long. CDR3 in amino acids: CATSRVKGSNTEAFF. The CDR3 nucleotides read TGTGCCACCAGCAGAGTCAAGGGATCGAACACTGAAGCTTTCTTT.

This sequence joins TRBV14 and TRBJ2-1; TRBD2 aligns across 7 bases. The CDR3 totals 13 residues. The V segment lost 2 bases and the J segment 8 bases; nucleotides outside the gene matches: 3. Germline V CDR1 and CDR2: SGHDN, FVKESK. The CDR3 sequence: CASSQRGRDEQFF. For the CDR3, the DNA is TGTGCCAGCAGCCAACGAGGGAGGGATGAGCAGTTCTTC.

For this clonotype: The junction and the germline gene differ at one end; a read error may be behind it. CDR3 nucleotides: TGCGCCAGCAGCCCAAACACCATCGTTCCTCGGGACTCCTACGAGCAGCACTTC. Amino acids: CASSPNTIVPRDSYEQHF. V gene TRBV5-1 combines with J gene TRBJ2-7; D is perhaps TRBD2 (6 bases). The germline gives CDR1 SGHRS, CDR2 YFSETQ. This CDR3 spans 18 amino acids.

This clonotype was picked up a small number of times. CDR3 sequence (DNA): TGCGCCAGCAGCTTGGTCGGGGTCGCAAGTACCGGGGAGCTGTTTTTT. Translating gives CASSLVGVASTGELFF. The chain combines TRBV5-1 with TRBJ2-2; a possible D gene is TRBD2 (5 bases). Deletions cut 0 bases from V and 5 bases from J, with 14 bases between. The CDR3 has 16 residues. Germline values: CDR1 SGHRS, CDR2 YFSETQ. Drawing the rest from reference TRBV5-1 and TRBJ2-2, the complete variable domain is KAGVTQTPRYLIKTRGQQVTLSCSPISGHRSVSWYQQTPGQGLQFLFEYFSETQRNKGNFPGRFSGRQFSNSRSEMNVSTLELGDSALYLCASSLVGVASTGELFFGEGSRLTVL.

Many counts were recorded for this clonotype. The rearrangement joins TRBV2 to TRBJ2-1; D tentatively reads TRBD1 or TRBD2 (6 bases each). The CDR3 is 15 amino acids. The V end lost 5 bases, the J end lost 4 bases, and 15 bases lay between the germline ends. Germline CDR1 and CDR2: SNHLY and FYNNEI. The CDR3 DNA reads TGTGCCAGCAGTAGGGGGGAGGTTAGGTACAATGAGCAGTTCTTC. Its translation is CASSRGEVRYNEQFF.

There are a few counts of this clonotype. The junction does not match germline at one end; this may be a read error. This rearrangement joins TRBV12-3 or TRBV12-4 to TRBJ2-4; D tentatively reads TRBD1 or TRBD2 (7 bases each). The CDR3 has 12 residues. The DNA for the CDR3 is TGTGCCAGCAGTTTAGGAGGGGGCGCGGGGGACTTC. It codes for CASSLGGGAGDF.

The chain is built from TRBV4-1 and TRBJ2-1; 9 nucleotides align to TRBD2. The CDR3 consists of 14 residues. V trimming: 7 bases; J trimming: 7 bases; junction bases outside the gene matches: 8. Germline values: CDR1 MGHRA, CDR2 YSYEKL. The CDR3 loop reads CASKPAGGGNEQFF. The CDR3 DNA reads TGCGCCAGCAAGCCAGCGGGAGGAGGAAATGAGCAGTTCTTC.

This clonotype was seen only a few times. The chain joins TRBV4-1 to TRBJ2-4; 11 bases agree with TRBD1. Germline assignment: CDR1 MGHRA and CDR2 YSYEKL. Trimming at V came to 1 base and at J to 9 bases, leaving 8 bases not matched to a gene. The CDR3 totals 16 residues. CDR3 sequence reads: CASSQAGTGGQVIQYF. The CDR3 DNA is TGCGCCAGCAGCCAAGCAGGGACAGGGGGACAGGTCATTCAGTACTTC.

The chain links TRBV5-6 to TRBJ2-3, with 7 bases aligning to TRBD2. V gave up 10 bases and J gave up 2 bases; unmatched junction bases: 7. CDR3 length: 13 residues. Germline V lookup: CDR1 SGHDT, CDR2 YYEEEE. The CDR3 region has the DNA TGTGCCGGCCCGCGGGAGCTCACAGATACGCAGTATTTT. Residues: CAGPRELTDTQYF.

CDR3 nucleotide sequence: TGCAGTGGCACAAAGCATAGCGGGGACGAGCAGTACTTC. Translated: CSGTKHSGDEQYF. The V and J genes are TRBV20-1 and TRBJ2-7; 8 bases are a match to TRBD2. CDR1 is DFQATT and CDR2 is SNEGSKA in the germline V gene (reference sequence). The CDR3 loop spans 13 amino acids. J was trimmed by 5 bases and V by 7 bases; bases with no gene match: 10.

V gene TRBV6-5 combines with J gene TRBJ2-1, with 11 bases lining up with TRBD2. Trimming at V came to 4 bases and at J to 9 bases, leaving 8 bases not matched to a gene. The CDR3 extends over 15 amino acids. CDR1 is MNHEY and CDR2 is SVGAGI in the germline V gene. This CDR3 is CASSFPGTSGFEQFF. The CDR3 DNA is TGTGCCAGCAGTTTTCCCGGGACTAGCGGTTTTGAGCAGTTCTTC.